The 19 T cell receptor beta chains below come from one sample, sequenced in a study of radiation and T cells in renal cell carcinoma. Data came from immunoSEQ multiplex PCR; TCRdb stores just in-frame clones and leaves some out. This table holds approximately 90,000 clones, around 81% found once. The time point was: blood 4 weeks post-SBRT, at nephrectomy. The sample's treatment: 15 Gy SBRT to primary tumor, nephrectomy 4 weeks later. This sample comprised blood, obtained from a patient whose treatment included radiotherapy and nephrectomy. These TCRs come from a man aged 45 to 65 with renal cell carcinoma.

This clone was recorded once. The chain links TRBV13 to TRBJ2-7; D might be TRBD2 (6 bases). The length of the CDR3 is 19 residues. The V end lost 1 base, the J end lost 4 bases, and 26 bases lay between the germline ends. Germline V lookup: CDR1 PRHDT, CDR2 FYEKMQ (reference sequence). The CDR3 bases are TGTGCCAGCAGCTTAGCACGGGGAACGGTGGCGCGGGGTTATTACGAGCAGTACTTC. This translates into CASSLARGTVARGYYEQYF.

This chain links TRBV2 with TRBJ2-1; maybe TRBD2 (6 bases). This CDR3 spans 22 amino acids. CDR1 is SNHLY, CDR2 FYNNEI, per germline. V was shortened by 8 bases and J by 1 base, with 36 bases between the two germline ends. The CDR3 region is CASGYGWMDPNWGRGSYNEQFF. CDR3 coding DNA: TGTGCCAGCGGGTACGGTTGGATGGACCCTAACTGGGGCCGGGGGTCCTACAATGAGCAGTTCTTC.

V usage is TRBV7-9 and J usage is TRBJ2-7, with 9 bases matching TRBD2. With 5 bases clipped from V and 3 bases from J, the junction kept 5 bases outside the gene matches. CDR1 is SEHNR, CDR2 FQNEAQ, per germline (reference sequence). The CDR3 covers 14 residues. CDR3 region: CASSASGAVYEQYF. The CDR3 nucleotides are TGTGCCAGCAGCGCTAGCGGGGCCGTCTACGAGCAGTACTTC.

The CDR3 nucleotides read TGTGCCATCAGGGGGGGGACCCGAGGGAGTGATACGCAGTATTTT. Its protein is CAIRGGTRGSDTQYF. The V gene is TRBV10-3, the J gene TRBJ2-3, with 7 nucleotides matching TRBD2. The CDR3 length is 15 residues. Trimming removed 6 bases from V and 6 bases from J; junction bases left unmatched: 12. Looked up from germline, CDR1 is ENHRY and CDR2 is SYGVKD.

The rearrangement uses TRBV25-1 and TRBJ1-2; D is unclear. Germline CDR1 reads MGHDK; CDR2 reads SYGVNS. This CDR3 region has 14 residues. The germline V and J ends were trimmed by 1 base and 3 bases, with 9 bases remaining between them. CDR3 nucleotide sequence: TGTGCCAGCAGTGAATTCCGGCGGGACTATGGCTACACCTTC. As protein: CASSEFRRDYGYTF.

The chain is built from TRBV5-1 and TRBJ2-7; D uncertain. V lost 0 bases and J lost 4, with 11 bases in between. Germline assignment: CDR1 SGHRS and CDR2 YFSETQ. The CDR3 consists of 14 residues. CDR3 nucleotides: TGCGCCAGCAGCTTGGCCCCAGACAAATACGAGCAGTACTTC. This codes for CASSLAPDKYEQYF.

The chain combines TRBV30 with TRBJ1-1; no definite D call. The germline V and J ends were trimmed by 0 bases and 1 base, with 12 bases remaining between them. Per the germline V gene, CDR1 is GTSNPN and CDR2 is SVGIG (reference sequence). CDR3 size: 15 residues. DNA for the CDR3: TGTGCCTGGAGTGTTAAGGGATTCGGGAACACTGAAGCTTTCTTT. Its protein is CAWSVKGFGNTEAFF.

The V gene is TRBV13, the J gene TRBJ2-7; 9 nucleotides line up with TRBD1. The V gene's germline CDR1 is PRHDT and CDR2 FYEKMQ (reference sequence). The CDR3 has 15 amino acids. The V and J ends lost 5 bases and 0 bases, in that order; junction bases with no gene match: 5. The CDR3 DNA sequence: TGTGCCAGCAGCGCGGGGACAGGGAGCTCCTACGAGCAGTACTTC. It specifies CASSAGTGSSYEQYF. Drawing the rest from reference TRBV13 and TRBJ2-7, the complete variable domain is AAGVIQSPRHLIKEKRETATLKCYPIPRHDTVYWYQQGPGQDPQFLISFYEKMQSDKGSIPDRFSAQQFSDYHSELNMSSLELGDSALYFCASSAGTGSSYEQYFGPGTRLTVT.

The chain is built from TRBV5-4 and TRBJ1-6; possibly TRBD1 for D (5 bases). The CDR3 has 16 amino acids. Between the trimmed V and J ends, which lost 0 bases and 5 bases, there was a span of 12 bases. The germline gives CDR1 SGHNT, CDR2 YYREEE (reference sequence). CDR3 DNA: TGTGCCAGCAGCTTGGGCATGGGGCCTAATAATTCACCCCTCCACTTT. It is translated as CASSLGMGPNNSPLHF.

This clone has just a few counts. The rearrangement uses TRBV6-5 and TRBJ1-4; D unclear. CDR3 length equals 15 residues. Between the trimmed V and J ends, which lost 0 bases and 6 bases, there was a span of 11 bases. Germline CDR1 is MNHEY and CDR2 is SVGAGI. The CDR3 spells CASSYSPGEDEKLFF. CDR3 in DNA: TGTGCCAGCAGTTACTCTCCGGGTGAAGATGAAAAACTGTTTTTT.

The chain employs TRBV2 and TRBJ1-5, with D possibly TRBD1 on 5 matching bases. Per the germline V gene, CDR1 is SNHLY and CDR2 is FYNNEI. Trimming cost V 7 bases and J 1 base, with 14 bases left between them. The CDR3 is 15 amino acids. The CDR3 protein is CASTRRGESNQPQHF. In DNA form, the CDR3 reads TGTGCCAGCACCCGACGGGGGGAGAGCAATCAGCCCCAGCATTTT.

The rearrangement uses TRBV5-1 and TRBJ2-7; tentative D call: TRBD2 (6 bases). There are 12 residues in the CDR3. Germline assignment: CDR1 SGHRS and CDR2 YFSETQ. Trimming stripped 4 bases from V and 4 bases from J, with 9 bases between. The CDR3, as DNA: TGCGCCAGCAGCCCGGGGGAGTACGAGCAGTACTTC. Its translation is CASSPGEYEQYF.

The V call is TRBV18, the J call TRBJ2-1, with TRBD2 matching over 12 bases. Germline loops: CDR1 KGHSH, CDR2 LQKENI. This CDR3 spans 17 amino acids. Unmatched junction bases numbered 6, after V lost 3 bases and J lost 3 bases. The CDR3 sequence is CASSPPGLAGLYNEQFF. The CDR3 coding sequence is TGTGCCAGCTCACCCCCGGGACTAGCGGGCCTCTACAATGAGCAGTTCTTC.

The chain joins TRBV5-4 to TRBJ2-5; D possibly corresponds to TRBD2 (6 bases). V was pared by 3 bases and J by 6 bases, with 18 bases between. The CDR3 runs 15 residues. Germline values: CDR1 SGHNT, CDR2 YYREEE (reference sequence). This CDR3 reads CASSWYGSQGQTQYF. The CDR3 DNA sequence: TGTGCCAGCAGCTGGTACGGGAGCCAAGGACAGACCCAGTACTTC.

This chain links TRBV5-8 with TRBJ1-1, with a tentative D call TRBD1 (5 bases). Trimming removed 0 bases at V and 1 base at J, with 10 bases between. This CDR3 is 15 amino acids long. The germline V gene encodes CDR1 SGHTS and CDR2 YDEGEE. CDR3 coding DNA: TGTGCCAGCAGCTTGGCCGGGGCAGGGAACACTGAAGCTTTCTTT. Amino acid sequence: CASSLAGAGNTEAFF. The whole variable domain, remainder taken from reference TRBV5-8 and TRBJ1-1, is EAGVTQSPTHLIKTRGQQATLRCSPISGHTSVYWYQQALGLGLQFLLWYDEGEERNRGNFPPRFSGRQFPNYSSELNVNALELEDSALYLCASSLAGAGNTEAFFGQGTRLTVV.

This chain joins TRBV19 and TRBJ1-5; D is ambiguous. The V gene lost 3 bases and the J gene lost 5 bases, with 11 bases spanning the gap. CDR3 length: 14 amino acids. Germline CDR1 and CDR2: LNHDA and SQIVND (reference sequence). CDR3 bases: TGTGCCAGTAGTATGGGTAGGATGGATCAGCCCCAGCATTTT. Encoded protein: CASSMGRMDQPQHF.

The chain has TRBV29-1 and TRBJ2-7, with 8 bases identical to TRBD1. Germline CDR1 and CDR2: SQVTM and ANQGSEA. The V and J ends lost 3 bases and 4 bases, in that order; junction bases with no gene match: 11. The CDR3 has 15 residues. The CDR3 DNA sequence: TGCAGCGTTGACGGCCCCCGAGACAGGGGTTACGAGCAGTACTTC. Amino acid sequence: CSVDGPRDRGYEQYF.

This chain joins TRBV11-2 and TRBJ1-5; D gene ambiguous. Germline V gives CDR1 SGHAT, CDR2 FQNNGV. V was pared by 2 bases and J by 0 bases, with 2 bases between. The CDR3 totals 13 residues. The CDR3 reads CASSLSSNQPQHF. In DNA, the CDR3 is TGTGCCAGCAGCTTATCTAGCAATCAGCCCCAGCATTTT.

The chain combines TRBV5-6 with TRBJ2-1; TRBD2 matches at 13 bases. CDR3 length: 17 residues. Germline V gives CDR1 SGHDT, CDR2 YYEEEE. Trimming at V came to 4 bases and at J to 6 bases, leaving 10 bases not matched to a gene. CDR3: CASSQGLAGFVGNEQFF. CDR3 coding DNA: TGTGCCAGCAGCCAGGGACTAGCGGGATTCGTGGGCAATGAGCAGTTCTTC.